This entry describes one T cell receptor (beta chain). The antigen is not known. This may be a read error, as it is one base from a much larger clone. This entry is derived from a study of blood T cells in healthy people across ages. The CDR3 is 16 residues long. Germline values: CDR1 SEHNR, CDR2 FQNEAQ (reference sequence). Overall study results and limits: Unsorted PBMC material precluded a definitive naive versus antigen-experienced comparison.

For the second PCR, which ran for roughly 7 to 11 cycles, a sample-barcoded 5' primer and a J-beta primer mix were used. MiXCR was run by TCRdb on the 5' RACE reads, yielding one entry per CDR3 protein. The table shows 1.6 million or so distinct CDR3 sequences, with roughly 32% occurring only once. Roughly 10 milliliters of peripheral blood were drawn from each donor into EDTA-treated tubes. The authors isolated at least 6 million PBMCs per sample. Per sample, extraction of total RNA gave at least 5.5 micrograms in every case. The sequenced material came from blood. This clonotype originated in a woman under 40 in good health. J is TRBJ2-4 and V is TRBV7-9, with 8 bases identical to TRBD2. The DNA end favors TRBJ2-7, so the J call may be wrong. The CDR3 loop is CASSWGLVASYYEQYF. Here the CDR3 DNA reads TGTGCCAGCAGCTGGGGACTAGTGGCGTCGTACTACGAGCAGTACTTC.